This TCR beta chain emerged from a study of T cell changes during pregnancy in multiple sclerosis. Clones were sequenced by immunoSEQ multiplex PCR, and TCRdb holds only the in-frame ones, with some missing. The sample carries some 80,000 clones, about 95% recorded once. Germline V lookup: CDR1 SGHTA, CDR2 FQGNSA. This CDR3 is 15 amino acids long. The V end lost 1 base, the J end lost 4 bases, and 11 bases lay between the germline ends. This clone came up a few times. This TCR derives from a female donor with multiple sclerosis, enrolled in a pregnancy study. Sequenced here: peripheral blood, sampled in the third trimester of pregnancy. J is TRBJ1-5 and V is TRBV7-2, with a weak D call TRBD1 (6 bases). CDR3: CASSLGGQENQPQHF. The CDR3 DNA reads TGTGCCAGCAGCTTAGGGGGGCAGGAGAATCAGCCCCAGCATTTT.